This TCR beta chain was found in a study of T-cell reconstitution after alpha-beta-depleted transplantation in children. This CDR3 is built from 13 residues. Germline V CDR1 and CDR2: SQVTM, ANQGSEA. V was clipped by 4 bases and J by 2 bases, with 12 bases between them. This clonotype was detected many times. Construction of the TCRbeta library involved unique molecular identifiers. TCRdb called the PCR reads again in MiXCR, with one record for every CDR3 protein. The sample consists of about 90,000 distinct CDR3 sequences, approximately 9.2% of them appearing once. The material sequenced was PBMCs from the stem cell graft donor, taken from the stem cell graft. The receptor's source is a human donor who donated a stem cell graft to a child with congenital amegakaryocytic thrombocytopenia. V is TRBV29-1 and J is TRBJ2-7, with a weak D call TRBD2 (5 bases). The CDR3 DNA sequence: TGCAGCGTTGTCTCGGTCGGGACCTACGAGCAGTACTTC. Its translation: CSVVSVGTYEQYF.